This TCR beta chain emerged from a study of T-cell memory formation after mild COVID-19. Notes on the study in general: Within pre-infection memory, some responding clones were found, suggesting cross-reactive memory joined. Among contracting clones, CD4+ were mainly CM/EM and CD8+ enriched in EMRA.

V gave up 6 bases and J gave up 8 bases; unmatched junction bases: 4. CDR3 length: 12 residues. TCRdb re-derived calls from the 5' RACE reads in MiXCR, one entry per CDR3 protein. The sample holds around 83,000 distinct CDR3 sequences, approximately 23% seen once. Of note for this clonotype: The antigen is not known.

The TCR was taken from a man aged 18 to 35 who had mild COVID-19 (a few samples of this study predate the infection). Cell type and time point are not known. V is TRBV12-3 or TRBV12-4 and J is TRBJ2-1; the match to TRBD1 covers 7 bases. The material sequenced was PBMCs or a T cell subset sorted from them (not recorded which). DNA of the CDR3: TGTGCCAGCAGCCAAAGGGGGCATGAGCAGTTCTTC. Its protein is CASSQRGHEQFF.